This T cell receptor (beta chain) was identified in a study of cytomegalovirus exposure and HLA in healthy donors. The study, taken as a whole, reports: When a later analysis compared HLA-associated TCR beta chains with equally common others, the HLA-associated chains turned out to be more clonally expanded and to have lower generation probabilities. In vitro data verified three CMV-associated chains as specific for CMV antigens.

From germline, CDR1 is SGHDT and CDR2 YYEEEE. Deletions cut 5 bases from V and 10 bases from J, with 10 bases between. CDR3 length: 10 residues. Researchers ran the PCR with 60 Vbeta and 13 Jbeta primers. Clones were read by immunoSEQ multiplex PCR, and TCRdb kept only the in-frame ones, dropping some. The table includes roughly 68,000 clones, about three quarters detected once. Although they were nominally healthy when sampled, donors likely had unrecorded immune exposures. This clone was seen more than once but under ten times. The antigen remains undetermined. The receptor's source is a woman under 40 in good health and CMV-seropositive. The specimen sequenced was PBMCs. This chain links TRBV5-6 with TRBJ2-7; D possibly corresponds to TRBD1 (5 bases). The CDR3, as DNA: TGTGCCAGCAGGCACAGGAGACAGTACTTC. Amino acids: CASRHRRQYF. The entire variable domain, with the rest obtained from reference TRBV5-6 and TRBJ2-7, is as follows: DAGVTQSPTHLIKTRGQQVTLRCSPKSGHDTVSWYQQALGQGPQFIFQYYEEEERQRGNFPDRFSGHQFPNYSSELNVNALLLGDSALYLCASRHRRQYFGPGTRLTVT.